Each of the 16 T cell receptor beta chains below was sequenced from the same sample in a study of T cell responses to AZD1222 COVID-19 vaccine. Produced via immunoSEQ multiplex PCR; TCRdb's table is partial and in-frame only. The table records some 47,000 clones, about 83% of them present only once. The sample consisted of peripheral blood, taken on day 0 of AZD1222 vaccination. These receptors originate from an adult in good health.

This clone was detected once. The V gene is TRBV2, the J gene TRBJ2-7; tentatively, D is TRBD2 (5 bases). Germline CDR1 SNHLY, CDR2 FYNNEI. The CDR3 contains 13 residues. The ends were cut back, 6 bases at V and 0 bases at J, with 9 bases in the middle. DNA for the CDR3: TGTGCCAGCAGGGACTGGCACTCCTACGAGCAGTACTTC. Translated, it gives CASRDWHSYEQYF.

This chain uses TRBV19 with TRBJ2-7; 7 nucleotides align to TRBD1. V lost 2 bases and J lost 2; bases outside the gene matches: 9. The CDR3 covers 16 residues. The germline V gene encodes CDR1 LNHDA and CDR2 SQIVND (reference sequence). The CDR3 sequence is CASSIYWGQMTYEQYF. For the CDR3, the DNA is TGTGCCAGTAGTATATACTGGGGACAGATGACCTACGAGCAGTACTTC.

This chain uses TRBV6-6 with TRBJ1-5; TRBD1 matches at 10 bases. Germline values: CDR1 MNHNY, CDR2 SVGAGI (reference sequence). The CDR3 runs to 15 residues. V dropped 5 bases and J dropped 1; count of bases not matched to a gene: 2. The CDR3 here is CASSTGQGSNQPQHF. As DNA, the CDR3 is TGTGCCAGCAGTACGGGACAGGGGAGCAATCAGCCCCAGCATTTT.

This chain connects TRBV6-5 to TRBJ2-1; 8 nucleotides align to TRBD2. Looked up from germline, CDR1 is MNHEY and CDR2 is SVGAGI. V shed 5 bases, J shed 13 bases, and the junction held 13 bases outside the gene matches. There are 14 residues in the CDR3. CDR3 sequence: CASSQYPTSESQFF. In nucleotides, the CDR3 is TGTGCCAGCAGTCAATATCCGACTAGCGAGTCACAGTTCTTC.

This rearrangement joins TRBV12-5 to TRBJ2-1, with D possibly TRBD2 on 5 matching bases. V lost 6 bases and J lost 12, with 24 bases in between. Per the germline V gene, CDR1 is LGHNT and CDR2 is FRNRAP. There are 15 residues in the CDR3. As DNA, the CDR3 is TGTGCTAGTGGCCCACCCGGGAACATCCGAAGATCGCAGTTCTTC. This codes for CASGPPGNIRRSQFF.

The CDR3 DNA sequence: TGTGCCAGCAGCCAAGCCCTGGGTTATGGCTACACCTTC. It yields the protein CASSQALGYGYTF. The genes are TRBV4-2 and TRBJ1-2; D unclear. Per the germline V gene, CDR1 is LGHNA and CDR2 is YNFKEQ. V lost 1 base, J lost 5 bases, and 8 bases lay in between. The CDR3 has 13 amino acids.

The V call is TRBV18, the J call TRBJ1-1, with D perhaps matching TRBD1 (5 bases). The V end was cut by 0 bases, the J end by 4 bases, with 15 bases between. CDR3 size: 16 residues. Germline CDR1 reads KGHSH; CDR2 reads LQKENI. The CDR3 region has the DNA TGTGCCAGCTCACCACCTTCAGCAGGGATCGGCACTGAAGCTTTCTTT. Its protein is CASSPPSAGIGTEAFF. Drawing the rest from reference TRBV18 and TRBJ1-1, the complete variable domain is NAGVMQNPRHLVRRRGQEARLRCSPMKGHSHVYWYRQLPEEGLKFMVYLQKENIIDESGMPKERFSAEFPKEGPSILRIQQVVRGDSAAYFCASSPPSAGIGTEAFFGQGTRLTVV.

The chain recombines TRBV3-1 (or the pseudogene TRBV3-2) with TRBJ1-2, with D possibly being TRBD1 (5 bases). The CDR3 spans 17 residues. The germline CDR1 and CDR2 sequences are LGHDT and YNNKEL (reference sequence). The germline V and J ends were trimmed by 1 base and 1 base, with 16 bases remaining between them. CDR3 in amino acids: CASSQATEGTLNYGYTF. The CDR3 DNA is TGTGCCAGCAGCCAAGCGACCGAGGGGACGCTTAACTATGGCTACACCTTC.

This chain connects TRBV7-2 to TRBJ1-6; tentatively, D is TRBD1 (5 bases). The CDR3 is 13 amino acids. Trimming removed 3 bases from V and 6 bases from J, with 6 bases in between. Germline assignment: CDR1 SGHTA and CDR2 FQGNSA. The CDR3 loop is CASSFGANSPLHF. As DNA, the CDR3 is TGTGCCAGCAGCTTCGGGGCTAATTCACCCCTCCACTTT.

The chain employs TRBV10-3 and TRBJ1-2; 7 bases are a match to TRBD1. Germline CDR1 ENHRY, CDR2 SYGVKD. The V and J ends lost 0 bases and 7 bases, in that order; junction bases with no gene match: 11. The CDR3 runs 16 residues. The CDR3 spells CAISESIQGVLRGYTF. The CDR3 bases are TGTGCCATCAGTGAGTCGATCCAGGGGGTACTGCGTGGCTACACCTTC.

The sample holds a few counts of this clone. This chain links TRBV25-1 with TRBJ1-1, with D uncertain. V lost 8 bases and J 1 base, leaving 11 bases between the germline ends. CDR1 and CDR2 from the germline V gene are MGHDK and SYGVNS. The CDR3 is 13 residues long. CDR3 loop: CASGSERNTEAFF. As DNA, the CDR3 is TGTGCCAGCGGTTCGGAGAGGAACACTGAAGCTTTCTTT.

The chain links TRBV28 to TRBJ1-2; D remains unclear. Germline CDR1 MDHEN, CDR2 SYDVKM. Trimming removed 3 bases at V and 12 bases at J, with 11 bases between. The CDR3 is made up of 11 amino acids. CDR3 sequence: CASSLGRAHTF. CDR3 nucleotide sequence: TGTGCCAGCAGTTTGGGTAGGGCCCACACCTTC.

The chain recombines TRBV11-2 with TRBJ2-1; 9 bases map to TRBD2. There are 16 residues in the CDR3. Germline-derived CDR1 and CDR2 are SGHAT and FQNNGV. Losses at the gene ends were 1 base for V and 9 bases for J; bases not matched to a gene: 10. CDR3 residues: CASSLGLAGSWSEQFF. CDR3 DNA: TGTGCCAGCAGCTTAGGGCTAGCGGGATCGTGGAGTGAGCAGTTCTTC.

In nucleotides, the CDR3 is TGTGCCAGCAGTTCCAGGGCTCAGCCCCAGCATTTT. Its translation: CASSSRAQPQHF. The chain employs TRBV28 and TRBJ1-5, with D possibly being TRBD1 (5 bases). The V and J ends lost 4 bases and 6 bases respectively, with 7 bases between them. Germline assignment: CDR1 MDHEN and CDR2 SYDVKM. This CDR3 contains 12 residues.

The gene calls are TRBV7-2 and TRBJ2-7; TRBD2 matches 10 bases. The V gene end was trimmed by 1 base and the J gene end by 9 bases; junction bases not matched to a gene: 3. The CDR3 covers 13 residues. Germline-derived CDR1 and CDR2 are SGHTA and FQGNSA. The DNA for the CDR3 is TGTGCCAGCAGCTTAGGCAGCGGGAGGGTGCAGTACTTC. Its translation: CASSLGSGRVQYF.

V is TRBV30 and J is TRBJ2-7, with unresolved D. The CDR3 runs to 12 residues. Trimming took off 0 bases at V and 2 bases at J, with 5 bases between the two ends. Germline V lookup: CDR1 GTSNPN, CDR2 SVGIG (reference sequence). CDR3 DNA: TGTGCCTGGAGTGTACACACCTACGAGCAGTACTTC. Amino acid sequence: CAWSVHTYEQYF.